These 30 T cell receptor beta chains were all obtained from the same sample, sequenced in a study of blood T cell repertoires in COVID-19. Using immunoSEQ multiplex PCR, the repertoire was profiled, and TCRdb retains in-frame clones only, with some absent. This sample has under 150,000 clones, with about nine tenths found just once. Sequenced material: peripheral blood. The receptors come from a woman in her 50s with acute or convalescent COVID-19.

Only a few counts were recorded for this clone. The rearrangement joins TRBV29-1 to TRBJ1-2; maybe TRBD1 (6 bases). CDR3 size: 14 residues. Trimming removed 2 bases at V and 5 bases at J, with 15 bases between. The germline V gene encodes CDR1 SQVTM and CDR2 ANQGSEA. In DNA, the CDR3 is TGCAGCGTTGAACCAGGGACAAGGAATTATGGCTACACCTTC. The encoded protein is CSVEPGTRNYGYTF.

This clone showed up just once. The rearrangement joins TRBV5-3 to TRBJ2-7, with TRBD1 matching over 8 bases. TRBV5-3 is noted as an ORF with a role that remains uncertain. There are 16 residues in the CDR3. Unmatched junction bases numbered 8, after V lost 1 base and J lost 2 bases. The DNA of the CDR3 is TGTGCCAGAAGCTTGACCCCCGGGACAGGTACCTACGAGCAGTACTTC. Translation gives CARSLTPGTGTYEQYF.

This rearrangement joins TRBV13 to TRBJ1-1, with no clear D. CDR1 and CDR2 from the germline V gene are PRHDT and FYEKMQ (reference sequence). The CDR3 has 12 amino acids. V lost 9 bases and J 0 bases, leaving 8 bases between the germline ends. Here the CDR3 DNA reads TGTGCCAGTAACAACATGAACACTGAAGCTTTCTTT. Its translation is CASNNMNTEAFF.

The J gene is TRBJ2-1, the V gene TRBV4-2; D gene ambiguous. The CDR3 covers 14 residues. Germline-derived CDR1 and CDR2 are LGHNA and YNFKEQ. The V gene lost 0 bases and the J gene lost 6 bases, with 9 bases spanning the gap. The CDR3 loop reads CASSQEVEINEQFF. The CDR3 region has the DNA TGTGCCAGCAGCCAAGAGGTCGAGATCAATGAGCAGTTCTTC.

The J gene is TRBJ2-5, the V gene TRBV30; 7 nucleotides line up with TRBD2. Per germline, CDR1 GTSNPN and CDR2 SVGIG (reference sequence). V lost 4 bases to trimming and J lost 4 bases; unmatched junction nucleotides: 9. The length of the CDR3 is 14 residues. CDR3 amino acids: CAWNLAAGPETQYF. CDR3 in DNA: TGTGCCTGGAACCTAGCGGCGGGGCCAGAGACCCAGTACTTC.

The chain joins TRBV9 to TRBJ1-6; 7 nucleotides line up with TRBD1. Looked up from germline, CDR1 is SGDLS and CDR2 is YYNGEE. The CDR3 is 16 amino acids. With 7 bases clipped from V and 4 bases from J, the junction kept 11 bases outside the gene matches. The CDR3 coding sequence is TGTGCCAGCCACCGGGACAGTATAAATTATAATTCACCCCTCCACTTT. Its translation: CASHRDSINYNSPLHF.

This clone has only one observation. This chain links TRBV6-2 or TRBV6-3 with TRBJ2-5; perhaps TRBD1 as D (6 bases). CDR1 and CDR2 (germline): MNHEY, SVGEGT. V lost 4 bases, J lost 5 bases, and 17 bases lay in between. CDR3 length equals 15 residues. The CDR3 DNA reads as TGTGCCAGCAGTTCGCGGAGAATCAGGGGTGAGACCCAGTACTTC. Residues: CASSSRRIRGETQYF.

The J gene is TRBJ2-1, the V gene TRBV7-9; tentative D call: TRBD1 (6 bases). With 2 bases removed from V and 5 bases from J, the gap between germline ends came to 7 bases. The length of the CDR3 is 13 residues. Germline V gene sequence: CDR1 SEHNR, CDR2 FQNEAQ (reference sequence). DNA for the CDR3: TGTGCCAGCAGCTTACAGGGGAACAATGAGCAGTTCTTC. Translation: CASSLQGNNEQFF.

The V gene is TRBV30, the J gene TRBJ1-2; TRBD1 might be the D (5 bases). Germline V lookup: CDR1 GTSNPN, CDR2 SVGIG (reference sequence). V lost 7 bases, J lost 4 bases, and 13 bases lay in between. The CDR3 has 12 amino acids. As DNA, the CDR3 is TGTGCCTACACCCAGGGCGGCTATGGCTACACCTTC. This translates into CAYTQGGYGYTF.

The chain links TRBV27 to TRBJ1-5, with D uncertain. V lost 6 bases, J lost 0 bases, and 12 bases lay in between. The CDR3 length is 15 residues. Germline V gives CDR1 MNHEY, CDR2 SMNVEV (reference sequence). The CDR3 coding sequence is TGTGCCAGCAGGAAAGTATGGAGTAGCAATCAGCCCCAGCATTTT. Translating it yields CASRKVWSSNQPQHF.

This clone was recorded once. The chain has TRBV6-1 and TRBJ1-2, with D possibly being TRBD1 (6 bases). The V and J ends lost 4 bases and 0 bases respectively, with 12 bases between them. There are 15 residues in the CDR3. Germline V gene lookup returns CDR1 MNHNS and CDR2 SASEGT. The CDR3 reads CASSGAWDTNYGYTF. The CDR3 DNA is TGTGCCAGCAGTGGAGCTTGGGACACTAACTATGGCTACACCTTC.

Here the CDR3 DNA reads TGTGCCAGCAGCTCCGGGACAGTAACCTACGAGCAGTACTTC. Protein sequence: CASSSGTVTYEQYF. V usage is TRBV6-5 and J usage is TRBJ2-7; TRBD1 matches 7 bases. The length of the CDR3 is 14 residues. Germline trimming cut 6 bases from V and 2 bases from J; bases unmatched to any gene: 7. CDR1 is MNHEY, CDR2 SVGAGI, per germline.

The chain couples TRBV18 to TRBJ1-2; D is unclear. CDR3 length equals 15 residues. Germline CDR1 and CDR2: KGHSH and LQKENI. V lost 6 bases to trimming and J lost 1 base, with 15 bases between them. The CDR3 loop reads CASSEATGNNYGYTF. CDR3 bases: TGTGCCAGCTCGGAGGCCACGGGAAATAACTATGGCTACACCTTC.

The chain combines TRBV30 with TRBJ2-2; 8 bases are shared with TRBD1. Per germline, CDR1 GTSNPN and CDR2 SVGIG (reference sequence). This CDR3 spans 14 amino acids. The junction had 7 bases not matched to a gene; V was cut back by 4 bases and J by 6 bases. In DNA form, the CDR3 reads TGTGCCTGGACCAAGGGACAGGCACCCGGGGAGCTGTTTTTT. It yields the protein CAWTKGQAPGELFF.

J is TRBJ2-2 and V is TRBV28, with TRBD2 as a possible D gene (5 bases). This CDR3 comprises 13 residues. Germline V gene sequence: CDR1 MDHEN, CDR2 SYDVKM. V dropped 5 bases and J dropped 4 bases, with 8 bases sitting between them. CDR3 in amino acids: CASSLTSTGELFF. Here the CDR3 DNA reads TGTGCCAGCAGTCTCACTAGCACCGGGGAGCTGTTTTTT.

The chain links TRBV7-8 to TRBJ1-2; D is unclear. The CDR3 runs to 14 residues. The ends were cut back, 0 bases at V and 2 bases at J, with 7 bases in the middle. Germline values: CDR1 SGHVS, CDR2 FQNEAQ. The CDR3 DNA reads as TGTGCCAGCAGCTTAGCCCTAGACAACTATGGCTACACCTTC. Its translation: CASSLALDNYGYTF.

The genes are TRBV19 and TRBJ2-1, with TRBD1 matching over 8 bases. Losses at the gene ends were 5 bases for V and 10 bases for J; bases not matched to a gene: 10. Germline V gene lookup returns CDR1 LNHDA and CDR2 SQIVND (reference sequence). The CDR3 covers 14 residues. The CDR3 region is CASSPTGGPGEQFF. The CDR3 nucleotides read TGTGCCAGTAGTCCAACAGGGGGGCCGGGAGAGCAGTTCTTC.

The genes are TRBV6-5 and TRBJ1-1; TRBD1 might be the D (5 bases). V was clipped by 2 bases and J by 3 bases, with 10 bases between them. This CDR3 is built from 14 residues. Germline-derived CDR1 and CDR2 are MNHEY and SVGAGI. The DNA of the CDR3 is TGTGCCAGCAGTTACGGGGGGAAGGACACTGAAGCTTTCTTT. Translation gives CASSYGGKDTEAFF.

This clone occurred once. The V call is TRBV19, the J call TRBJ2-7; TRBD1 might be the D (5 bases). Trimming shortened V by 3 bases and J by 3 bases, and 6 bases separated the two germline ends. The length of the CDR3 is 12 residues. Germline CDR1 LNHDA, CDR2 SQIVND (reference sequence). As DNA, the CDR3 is TGTGCCAGTAGTATGACAGACTACGAGCAGTACTTC. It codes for CASSMTDYEQYF.

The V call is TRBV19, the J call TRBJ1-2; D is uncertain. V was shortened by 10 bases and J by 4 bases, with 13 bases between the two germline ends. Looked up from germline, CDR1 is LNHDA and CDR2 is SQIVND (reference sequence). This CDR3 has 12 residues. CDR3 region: CATSGGFYGYTF. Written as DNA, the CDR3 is TGTGCCACCAGTGGCGGATTCTATGGCTACACCTTC. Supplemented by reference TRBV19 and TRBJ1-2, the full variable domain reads DGGITQSPKYLFRKEGQNVTLSCEQNLNHDAMYWYRQDPGQGLRLIYYSQIVNDFQKGDIAEGYSVSREKKESFPLTVTSAQKNPTAFYLCATSGGFYGYTFGSGTRLTVV.

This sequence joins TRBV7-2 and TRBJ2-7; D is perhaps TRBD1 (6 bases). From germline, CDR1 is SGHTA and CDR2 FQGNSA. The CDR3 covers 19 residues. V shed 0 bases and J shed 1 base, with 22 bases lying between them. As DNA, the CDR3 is TGTGCCAGCAGCTTAGCGGCCCCAAACAGGGAATCTCTTTCCTACGAGCAGTACTTC. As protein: CASSLAAPNRESLSYEQYF. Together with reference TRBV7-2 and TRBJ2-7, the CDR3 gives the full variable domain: GAGVSQSPSNKVTEKGKDVELRCDPISGHTALYWYRQSLGQGLEFLIYFQGNSAPDKSGLPSDRFSAERTGGSVSTLTIQRTQQEDSAVYLCASSLAAPNRESLSYEQYFGPGTRLTVT.

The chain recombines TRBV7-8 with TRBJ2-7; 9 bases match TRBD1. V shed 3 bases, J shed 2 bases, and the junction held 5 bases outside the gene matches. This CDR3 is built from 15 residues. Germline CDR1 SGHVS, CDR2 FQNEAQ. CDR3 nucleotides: TGTGCCAGCAGCTTTGCCCGGACAGGGGCCTACGAGCAGTACTTC. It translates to CASSFARTGAYEQYF.

In DNA, the CDR3 is TGCAGCGTTAGAAGAGCTGGGGCCAACGTCCTGACTTTC. Protein: CSVRRAGANVLTF. The chain has TRBV29-1 and TRBJ2-6; D is undetermined. The CDR3 totals 13 residues. V shed 5 bases and J shed 2 bases, with 7 bases lying between them. Germline values: CDR1 SQVTM, CDR2 ANQGSEA.

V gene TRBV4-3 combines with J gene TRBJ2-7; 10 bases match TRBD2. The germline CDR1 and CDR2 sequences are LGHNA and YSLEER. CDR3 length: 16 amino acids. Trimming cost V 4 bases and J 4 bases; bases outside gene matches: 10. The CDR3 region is CASSPGLAAQGYEQYF. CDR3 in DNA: TGCGCCAGCAGCCCAGGACTAGCGGCGCAAGGGTACGAGCAGTACTTC.

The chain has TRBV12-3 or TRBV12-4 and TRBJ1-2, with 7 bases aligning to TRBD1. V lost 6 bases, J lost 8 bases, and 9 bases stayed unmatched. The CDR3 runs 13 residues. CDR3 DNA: TGTGCCAGCAGCCGTACAGGGGTCAGAGGCTACACCTTC. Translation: CASSRTGVRGYTF.

CDR3 region: CASSVGQIGYGYTF. As DNA, the CDR3 is TGTGCCAGCAGCGTAGGACAGATAGGTTATGGCTACACCTTC. The rearrangement links TRBV9 to TRBJ1-2; tentatively, D is TRBD1 (5 bases). The V end was cut by 0 bases, the J end by 5 bases, with 11 bases between. CDR3 length: 14 residues. The germline V gene encodes CDR1 SGDLS and CDR2 YYNGEE.

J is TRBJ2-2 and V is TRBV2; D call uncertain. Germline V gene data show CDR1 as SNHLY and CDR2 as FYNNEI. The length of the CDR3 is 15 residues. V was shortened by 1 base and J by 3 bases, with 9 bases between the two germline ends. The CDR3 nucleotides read TGTGCCAGCAGTGAAGAGTTTCGGTACACCGGGGAGCTGTTTTTT. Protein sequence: CASSEEFRYTGELFF.

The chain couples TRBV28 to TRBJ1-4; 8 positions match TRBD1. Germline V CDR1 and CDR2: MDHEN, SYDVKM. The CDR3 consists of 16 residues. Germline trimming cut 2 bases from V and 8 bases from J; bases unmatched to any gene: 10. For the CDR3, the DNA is TGTGCCAGCAGTTTACGATGGACAGGGAGTGGAGAAAAACTGTTTTTT. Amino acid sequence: CASSLRWTGSGEKLFF.

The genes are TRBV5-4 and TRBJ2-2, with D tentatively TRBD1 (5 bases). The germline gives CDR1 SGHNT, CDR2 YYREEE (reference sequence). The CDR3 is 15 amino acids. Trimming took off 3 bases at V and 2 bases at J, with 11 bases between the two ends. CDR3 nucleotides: TGTGCCAGCAGCTCTTGGGGCTTCAACACCGGGGAGCTGTTTTTT. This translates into CASSSWGFNTGELFF.

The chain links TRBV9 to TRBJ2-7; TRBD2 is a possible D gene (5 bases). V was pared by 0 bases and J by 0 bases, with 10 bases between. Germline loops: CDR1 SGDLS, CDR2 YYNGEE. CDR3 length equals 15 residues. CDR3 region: CASSVGPGSSYEQYF. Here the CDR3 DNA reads TGTGCCAGCAGCGTAGGGCCGGGGAGCTCCTACGAGCAGTACTTC. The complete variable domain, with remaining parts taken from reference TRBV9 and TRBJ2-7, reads DSGVTQTPKHLITATGQRVTLRCSPRSGDLSVYWYQQSLDQGLQFLIQYYNGEERAKGNILERFSAQQFPDLHSELNLSSLELGDSALYFCASSVGPGSSYEQYFGPGTRLTVT.